A single sample gave rise to the 10 T cell receptor beta chains below, sequenced in a study of control samples from healthy donors and cancer patients. TCRdb's table, derived via immunoSEQ multiplex PCR, lists solely in-frame clones and lacks some. Here the sample spans approximately 120,000 clones, approximately 90% being singletons. Sequencing was performed on blood. The receptors derive from a human donor in good health. The donor label of this sample is uncertain.

The chain is built from TRBV7-9 and TRBJ2-7, with D tentatively TRBD1 (6 bases). CDR3 length: 15 residues. V lost 5 bases and J 1 base, leaving 15 bases between the germline ends. The germline V gene has CDR1 SEHNR and CDR2 FQNEAQ (reference sequence). CDR3: CASSPNDRPSYEQYF. The CDR3 nucleotides are TGTGCCAGCAGCCCGAATGACAGGCCTTCCTACGAGCAGTACTTC.

The chain recombines TRBV6-4 with TRBJ1-6, with unresolved D. CDR3 size: 15 residues. Germline V CDR1 and CDR2: MRHNA, SNTAGT. The ends were cut back, 0 bases at V and 7 bases at J, with 10 bases in the middle. The CDR3 nucleotides read TGTGCCAGCAGTGACTCGGTAGGGTTGAATTCACCCCTCCACTTT. Its protein is CASSDSVGLNSPLHF.

The chain combines TRBV7-9 with TRBJ1-3, with 8 positions matching TRBD1. CDR3 length equals 16 residues. The germline gives CDR1 SEHNR, CDR2 FQNEAQ (reference sequence). V shed 4 bases, J shed 2 bases, and the junction held 7 bases outside the gene matches. The DNA for the CDR3 is TGTGCCAGCAGCTCCACATTGGACAGGGCTGGAAACACCATATATTTT. Amino acid sequence: CASSSTLDRAGNTIYF.

This chain uses TRBV5-4 with TRBJ2-2; the D gene is possibly TRBD1 (6 bases). This CDR3 is 16 amino acids long. The germline V gene encodes CDR1 SGHNT and CDR2 YYREEE (reference sequence). Trimming cost V 1 base and J 0 bases, with 10 bases left between them. The CDR3 reads CASSLSRGTNTGELFF. In DNA, the CDR3 is TGTGCCAGCAGCTTGTCCAGGGGCACGAACACCGGGGAGCTGTTTTTT.

CDR3 nucleotides: TGTGCCAGCAGCGCCGGGACGGTCTATGGCTACACCTTC. Protein product: CASSAGTVYGYTF. V is TRBV5-4 and J is TRBJ1-2, with D perhaps TRBD1 (5 bases). Deletions cut 4 bases from V and 4 bases from J, with 11 bases between. The CDR3 has 13 amino acids. The germline CDR1 and CDR2 sequences are SGHNT and YYREEE (reference sequence).

This chain connects TRBV28 to TRBJ1-1, with 7 bases lining up with TRBD1. J gave up 11 bases and V 3 bases, and 3 bases lay outside the gene matches. The CDR3 is 11 residues long. Germline lookup yields CDR1 MDHEN and CDR2 SYDVKM. The CDR3 loop reads CASSFQGEAFF. The CDR3 region has the DNA TGTGCCAGCAGTTTTCAGGGGGAGGCTTTCTTT. The variable domain in full, with the rest retrieved from reference TRBV28 and TRBJ1-1, is DVKVTQSSRYLVKRTGEKVFLECVQDMDHENMFWYRQDPGLGLRLIYFSYDVKMKEKGDIPEGYSVSREKKERFSLILESASTNQTSMYLCASSFQGEAFFGQGTRLTVV.

The chain employs TRBV13 and TRBJ2-2, with TRBD1 matching over 8 bases. Losses at the gene ends were 2 bases for V and 4 bases for J; bases not matched to a gene: 6. CDR3 length: 16 residues. CDR1 and CDR2 from the germline V gene are PRHDT and FYEKMQ (reference sequence). CDR3 in DNA: TGTGCCAGCAGCTTACAGGGGGCCCCGGTCACCGGGGAGCTGTTTTTT. It codes for CASSLQGAPVTGELFF. Complete variable domain (other parts from reference TRBV13 and TRBJ2-2): AAGVIQSPRHLIKEKRETATLKCYPIPRHDTVYWYQQGPGQDPQFLISFYEKMQSDKGSIPDRFSAQQFSDYHSELNMSSLELGDSALYFCASSLQGAPVTGELFFGEGSRLTVL.

CDR3 loop: CASSFENSGQGAIRGYTF. As DNA, the CDR3 is TGTGCCAGCAGCTTTGAAAATTCCGGGCAGGGGGCTATTCGGGGCTACACCTTC. This rearrangement joins TRBV7-2 to TRBJ1-2; 8 bases are a match to TRBD1. The V and J ends lost 3 bases and 8 bases, in that order; junction bases with no gene match: 20. Germline CDR1 reads SGHTA; CDR2 reads FQGNSA. This CDR3 region has 18 residues.

V gene TRBV6-6 combines with J gene TRBJ1-6; TRBD1 is a possible D gene (6 bases). Per the germline V gene, CDR1 is MNHNY and CDR2 is SVGAGI (reference sequence). CDR3 length: 15 amino acids. The V end lost 6 bases, the J end lost 6 bases, and 15 bases lay between the germline ends. The CDR3 sequence is CASRPGTLSNSPLHF. In DNA, the CDR3 is TGTGCCAGCAGGCCCGGGACACTAAGTAATTCACCCCTCCACTTT.

V usage is TRBV7-8 and J usage is TRBJ1-3; 8 nucleotides agree with TRBD1. V lost 4 bases and J lost 4; bases outside the gene matches: 3. This CDR3 comprises 14 residues. Germline V CDR1 and CDR2: SGHVS, FQNEAQ. The CDR3 reads CASSSGGEGNTIYF. CDR3 sequence (DNA): TGTGCCAGCAGCTCAGGGGGCGAGGGAAACACCATATATTTT.